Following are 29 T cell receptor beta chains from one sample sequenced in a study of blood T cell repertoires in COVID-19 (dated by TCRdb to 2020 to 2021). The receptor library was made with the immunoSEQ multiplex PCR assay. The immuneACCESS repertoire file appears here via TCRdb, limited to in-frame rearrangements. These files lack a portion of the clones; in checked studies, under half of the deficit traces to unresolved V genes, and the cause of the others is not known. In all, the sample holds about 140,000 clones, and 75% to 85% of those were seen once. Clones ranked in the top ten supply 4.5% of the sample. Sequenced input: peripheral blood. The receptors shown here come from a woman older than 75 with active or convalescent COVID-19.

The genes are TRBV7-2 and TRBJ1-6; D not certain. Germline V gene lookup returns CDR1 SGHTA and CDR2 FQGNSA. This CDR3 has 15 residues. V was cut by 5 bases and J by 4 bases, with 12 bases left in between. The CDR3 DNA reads TGTGCCAGCAGCGCCGGTACGGGGTATAATTCACCCCTCCACTTT. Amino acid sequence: CASSAGTGYNSPLHF.

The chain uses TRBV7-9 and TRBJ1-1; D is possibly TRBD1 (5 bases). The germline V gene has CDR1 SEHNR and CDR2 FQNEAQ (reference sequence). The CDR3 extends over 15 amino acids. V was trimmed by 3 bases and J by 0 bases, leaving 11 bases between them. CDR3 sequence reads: CASSFGAVMNTEAFF. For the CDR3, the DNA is TGTGCCAGCAGCTTTGGGGCCGTGATGAACACTGAAGCTTTCTTT. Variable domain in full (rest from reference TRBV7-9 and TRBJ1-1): DTGVSQNPRHKITKRGQNVTFRCDPISEHNRLYWYRQTLGQGPEFLTYFQNEAQLEKSRLLSDRFSAERPKGSFSTLEIQRTEQGDSAMYLCASSFGAVMNTEAFFGQGTRLTVV.

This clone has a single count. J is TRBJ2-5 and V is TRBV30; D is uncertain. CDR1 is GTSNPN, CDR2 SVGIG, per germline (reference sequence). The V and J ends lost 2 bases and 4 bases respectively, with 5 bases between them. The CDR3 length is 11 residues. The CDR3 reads CAWSPGETQYF. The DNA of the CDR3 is TGTGCCTGGAGTCCCGGAGAGACCCAGTACTTC.

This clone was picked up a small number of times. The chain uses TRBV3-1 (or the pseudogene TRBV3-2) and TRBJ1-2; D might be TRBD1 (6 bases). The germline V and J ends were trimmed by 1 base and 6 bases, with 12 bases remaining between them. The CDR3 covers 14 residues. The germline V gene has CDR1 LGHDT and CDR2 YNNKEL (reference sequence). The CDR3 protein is CASSQGTRGHGYTF. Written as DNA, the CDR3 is TGTGCCAGCAGCCAAGGGACCAGGGGTCATGGCTACACCTTC.

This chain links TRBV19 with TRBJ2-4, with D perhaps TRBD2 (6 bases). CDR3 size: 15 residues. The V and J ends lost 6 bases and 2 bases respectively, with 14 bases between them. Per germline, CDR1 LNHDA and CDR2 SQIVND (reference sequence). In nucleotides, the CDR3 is TGTGCCAGTAGACCTTTGGGAGGATCCAAAAACATTCAGTACTTC. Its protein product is CASRPLGGSKNIQYF.

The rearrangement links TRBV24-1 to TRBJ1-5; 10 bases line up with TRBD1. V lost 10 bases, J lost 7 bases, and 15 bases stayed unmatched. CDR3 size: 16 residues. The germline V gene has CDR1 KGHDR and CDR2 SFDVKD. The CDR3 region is CATQNGWTGGSQPQHF. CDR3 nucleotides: TGTGCCACTCAGAATGGATGGACAGGGGGGAGCCAGCCCCAGCATTTT.

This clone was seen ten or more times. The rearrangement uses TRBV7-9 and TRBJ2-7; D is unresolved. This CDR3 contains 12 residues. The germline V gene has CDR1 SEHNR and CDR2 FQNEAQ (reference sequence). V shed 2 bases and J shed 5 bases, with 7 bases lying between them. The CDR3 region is CASSLFPDEQYF. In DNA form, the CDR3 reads TGTGCCAGCAGCTTATTCCCAGACGAGCAGTACTTC.

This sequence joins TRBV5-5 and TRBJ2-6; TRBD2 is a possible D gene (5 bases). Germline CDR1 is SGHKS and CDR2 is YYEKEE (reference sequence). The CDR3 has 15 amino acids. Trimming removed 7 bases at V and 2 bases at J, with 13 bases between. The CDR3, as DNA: TGTGCCAGCTTACACGTGGGAGCTGGGGCCAACGTCCTGACTTTC. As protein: CASLHVGAGANVLTF.

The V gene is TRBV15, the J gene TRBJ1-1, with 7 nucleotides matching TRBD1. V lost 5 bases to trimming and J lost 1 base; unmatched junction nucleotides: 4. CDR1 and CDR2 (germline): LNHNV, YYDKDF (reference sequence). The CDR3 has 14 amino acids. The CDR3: CATSPRTGNTEAFF. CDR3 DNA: TGTGCCACCAGCCCAAGGACAGGGAACACTGAAGCTTTCTTT. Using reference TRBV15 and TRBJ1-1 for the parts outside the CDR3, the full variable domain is DAMVIQNPRYQVTQFGKPVTLSCSQTLNHNVMYWYQQKSSQAPKLLFHYYDKDFNNEADTPDNFQSRRPNTSFCFLDIRSPGLGDTAMYLCATSPRTGNTEAFFGQGTRLTVV.

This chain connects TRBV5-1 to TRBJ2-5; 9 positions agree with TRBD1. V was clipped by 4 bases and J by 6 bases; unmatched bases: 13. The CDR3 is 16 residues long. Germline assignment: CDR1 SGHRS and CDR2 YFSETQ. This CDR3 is CASSQLQGATRKTQYF. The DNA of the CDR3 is TGCGCCAGCAGCCAATTACAGGGGGCGACGAGGAAGACCCAGTACTTC.

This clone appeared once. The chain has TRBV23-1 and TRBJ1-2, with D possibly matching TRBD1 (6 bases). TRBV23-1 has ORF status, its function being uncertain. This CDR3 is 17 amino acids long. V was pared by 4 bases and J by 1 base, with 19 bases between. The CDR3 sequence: CASSPTGGGTCNYGYTF. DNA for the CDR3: TGCGCCAGCAGTCCGACCGGGGGGGGGACATGTAACTATGGCTACACCTTC.

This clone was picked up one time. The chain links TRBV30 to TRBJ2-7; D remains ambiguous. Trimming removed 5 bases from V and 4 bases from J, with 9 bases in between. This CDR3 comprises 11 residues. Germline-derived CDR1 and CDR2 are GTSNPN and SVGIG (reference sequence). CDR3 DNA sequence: TGTGCCTGGTCCCAACAGTACGAGCAGTACTTC. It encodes CAWSQQYEQYF.

The CDR3 region has the DNA TGTGCCAGCAGTCCCCCGCCAGGGTTGGGCACTGAAGCTTTCTTT. Its protein is CASSPPPGLGTEAFF. V usage is TRBV28 and J usage is TRBJ1-1, with a possible D match to TRBD1 (5 bases). V lost 5 bases and J lost 4, with 17 bases in between. The CDR3 runs 15 residues. Germline CDR1 MDHEN, CDR2 SYDVKM. The variable domain in full, completed from reference TRBV28 and TRBJ1-1, reads DVKVTQSSRYLVKRTGEKVFLECVQDMDHENMFWYRQDPGLGLRLIYFSYDVKMKEKGDIPEGYSVSREKKERFSLILESASTNQTSMYLCASSPPPGLGTEAFFGQGTRLTVV.

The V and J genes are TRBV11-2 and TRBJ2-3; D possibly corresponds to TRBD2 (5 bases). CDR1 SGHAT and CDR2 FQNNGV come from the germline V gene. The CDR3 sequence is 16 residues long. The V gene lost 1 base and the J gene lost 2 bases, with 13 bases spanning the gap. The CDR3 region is CASSLGSGISTDTQYF. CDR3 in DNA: TGTGCCAGCAGCTTAGGTTCGGGGATATCCACAGATACGCAGTATTTT.

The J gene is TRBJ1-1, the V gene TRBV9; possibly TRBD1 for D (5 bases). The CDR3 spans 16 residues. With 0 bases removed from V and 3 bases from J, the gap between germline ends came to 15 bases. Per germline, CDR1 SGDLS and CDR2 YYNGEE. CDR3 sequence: CASSVVRGSGDTEAFF. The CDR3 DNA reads TGTGCCAGCAGCGTAGTTCGGGGCAGCGGGGACACTGAAGCTTTCTTT.

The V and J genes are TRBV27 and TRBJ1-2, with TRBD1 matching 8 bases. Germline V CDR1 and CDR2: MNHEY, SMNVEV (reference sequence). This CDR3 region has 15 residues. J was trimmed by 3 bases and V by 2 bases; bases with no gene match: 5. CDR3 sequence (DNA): TGTGCCAGCAGTTTACAGGGGGCTTCTGACTATGGCTACACCTTC. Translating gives CASSLQGASDYGYTF.

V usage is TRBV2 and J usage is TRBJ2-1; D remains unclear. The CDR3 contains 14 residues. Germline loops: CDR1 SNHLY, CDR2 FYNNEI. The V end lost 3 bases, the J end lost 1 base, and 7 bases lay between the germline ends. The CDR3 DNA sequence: TGTGCCAGCAGTGACCAGACTTCCTACAATGAGCAGTTCTTC. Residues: CASSDQTSYNEQFF.

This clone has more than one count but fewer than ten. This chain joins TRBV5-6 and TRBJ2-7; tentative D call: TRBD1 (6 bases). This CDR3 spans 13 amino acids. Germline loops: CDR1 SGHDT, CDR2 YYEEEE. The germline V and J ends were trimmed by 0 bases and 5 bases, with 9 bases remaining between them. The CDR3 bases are TGTGCCAGCAGCTTGGAACAGGGAGACGAGCAGTACTTC. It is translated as CASSLEQGDEQYF.

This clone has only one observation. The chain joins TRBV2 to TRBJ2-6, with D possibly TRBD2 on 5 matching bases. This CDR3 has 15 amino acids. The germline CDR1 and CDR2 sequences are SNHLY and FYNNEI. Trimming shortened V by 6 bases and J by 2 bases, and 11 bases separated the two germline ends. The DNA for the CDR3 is TGTGCCAGCAGGACCGGGGTGGCTGGGGCCAACGTCCTGACTTTC. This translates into CASRTGVAGANVLTF.

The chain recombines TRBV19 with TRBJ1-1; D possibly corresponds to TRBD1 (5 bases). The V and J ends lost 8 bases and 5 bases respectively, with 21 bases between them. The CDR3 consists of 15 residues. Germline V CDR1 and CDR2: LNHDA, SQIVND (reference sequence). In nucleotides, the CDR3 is TGTGCCAGTCGAAATCTGGGGCGGGGTCGGACTGAAGCTTTCTTT. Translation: CASRNLGRGRTEAFF. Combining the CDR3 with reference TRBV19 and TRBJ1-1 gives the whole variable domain DGGITQSPKYLFRKEGQNVTLSCEQNLNHDAMYWYRQDPGQGLRLIYYSQIVNDFQKGDIAEGYSVSREKKESFPLTVTSAQKNPTAFYLCASRNLGRGRTEAFFGQGTRLTVV.

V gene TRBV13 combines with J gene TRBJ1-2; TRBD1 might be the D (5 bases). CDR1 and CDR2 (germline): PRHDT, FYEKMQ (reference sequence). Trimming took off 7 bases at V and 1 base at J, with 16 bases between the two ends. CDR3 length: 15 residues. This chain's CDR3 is CASIDWTRGNYGYTF. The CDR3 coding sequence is TGTGCCAGCATCGATTGGACAAGGGGTAACTATGGCTACACCTTC.

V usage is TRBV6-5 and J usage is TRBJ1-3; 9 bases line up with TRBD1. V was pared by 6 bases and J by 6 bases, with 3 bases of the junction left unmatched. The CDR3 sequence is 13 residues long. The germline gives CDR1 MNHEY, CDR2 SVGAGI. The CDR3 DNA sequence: TGTGCCAGCAGAAGGACAGGGGTAAACACCATATATTTT. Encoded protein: CASRRTGVNTIYF.

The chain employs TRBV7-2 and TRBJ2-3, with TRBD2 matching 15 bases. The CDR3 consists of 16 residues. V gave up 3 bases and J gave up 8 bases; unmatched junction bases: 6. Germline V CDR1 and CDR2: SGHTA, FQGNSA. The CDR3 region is CASSFGLAGGPFTQYF. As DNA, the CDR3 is TGTGCCAGCAGCTTCGGACTAGCGGGGGGGCCTTTTACGCAGTATTTT. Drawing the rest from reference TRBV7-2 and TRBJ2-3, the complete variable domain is GAGVSQSPSNKVTEKGKDVELRCDPISGHTALYWYRQSLGQGLEFLIYFQGNSAPDKSGLPSDRFSAERTGGSVSTLTIQRTQQEDSAVYLCASSFGLAGGPFTQYFGPGTRLTVL.

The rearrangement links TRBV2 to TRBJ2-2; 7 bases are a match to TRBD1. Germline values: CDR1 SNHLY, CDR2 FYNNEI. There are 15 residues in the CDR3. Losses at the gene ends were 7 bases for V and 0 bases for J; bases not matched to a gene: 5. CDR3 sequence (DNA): TGTGCCAGCACCCAACAGGGGACGAACACCGGGGAGCTGTTTTTT. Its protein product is CASTQQGTNTGELFF. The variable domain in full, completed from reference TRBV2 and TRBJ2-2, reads EPEVTQTPSHQVTQMGQEVILRCVPISNHLYFYWYRQILGQKVEFLVSFYNNEISEKSEIFDDQFSVERPDGSNFTLKIRSTKLEDSAMYFCASTQQGTNTGELFFGEGSRLTVL.

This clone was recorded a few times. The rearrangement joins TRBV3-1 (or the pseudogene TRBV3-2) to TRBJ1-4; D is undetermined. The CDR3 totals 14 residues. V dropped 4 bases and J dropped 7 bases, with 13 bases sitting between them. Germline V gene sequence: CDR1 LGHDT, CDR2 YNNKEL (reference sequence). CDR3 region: CASSPALSVEKLFF. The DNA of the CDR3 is TGTGCCAGCAGCCCTGCCCTTTCGGTTGAAAAACTGTTTTTT.

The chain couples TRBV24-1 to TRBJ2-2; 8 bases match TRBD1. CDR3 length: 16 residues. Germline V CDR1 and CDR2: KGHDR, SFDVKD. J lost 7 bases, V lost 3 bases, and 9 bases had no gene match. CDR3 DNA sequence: TGTGCCACCAGTGATACCGGGACAGGATCCTACGGGGAGCTGTTTTTT. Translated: CATSDTGTGSYGELFF.

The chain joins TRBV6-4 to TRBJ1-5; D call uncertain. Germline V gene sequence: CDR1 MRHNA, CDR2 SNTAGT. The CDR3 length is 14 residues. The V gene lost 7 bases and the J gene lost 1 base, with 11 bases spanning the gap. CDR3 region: CASIWQASNQPQHF. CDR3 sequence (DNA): TGTGCCAGCATCTGGCAGGCCAGCAATCAGCCCCAGCATTTT.

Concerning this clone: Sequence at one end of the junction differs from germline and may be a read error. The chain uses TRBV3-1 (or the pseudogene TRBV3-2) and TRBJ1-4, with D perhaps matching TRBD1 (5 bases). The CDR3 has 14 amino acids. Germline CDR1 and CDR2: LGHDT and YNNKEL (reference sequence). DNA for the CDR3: TGTGCCAGCAGCCAAGTAAAGGGGAATGCAAAACTGTTTTTT. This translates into CASSQVKGNAKLFF.

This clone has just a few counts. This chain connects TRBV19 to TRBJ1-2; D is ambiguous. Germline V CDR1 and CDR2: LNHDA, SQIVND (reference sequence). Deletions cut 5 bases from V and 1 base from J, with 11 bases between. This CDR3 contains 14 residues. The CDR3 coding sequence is TGTGCCAGTAGTGGTTCGGTGATTAACTATGGCTACACCTTC. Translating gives CASSGSVINYGYTF.